The 2 T cell receptor beta chains below come from one sample, sequenced in a study of cytomegalovirus exposure and HLA in healthy donors. This PCR relied on a set of 60 Vbeta primers and 13 Jbeta primers. Assay: immunoSEQ multiplex PCR; the TCRdb copy retains only in-frame clones and omits some. There are 150,000 to 200,000 clones in the sample; about 81% occur only once, and about 1.6% lies in the top ten. The source material was PBMCs. Every receptor here comes from a girl between 5 and 17 years old in good health and CMV-seropositive.

The chain carries TRBV11-2 and TRBJ1-1; D is unclear. The CDR3 runs 16 residues. Germline V gene lookup returns CDR1 SGHAT and CDR2 FQNNGV. Trimming cost V 1 base and J 3 bases, with 15 bases left between them. The CDR3 sequence: CASSLALSSGDTEAFF. Written as DNA, the CDR3 is TGTGCCAGCAGCTTAGCGCTTTCGAGCGGCGACACTGAAGCTTTCTTT.

This clone was seen more than once but under ten times. Here the CDR3 DNA reads TGTGCCAGCAGCTTAGGACAACCGAGCTCCTACAATGAGCAGTTCTTC. Translated, it gives CASSLGQPSSYNEQFF. This chain links TRBV11-2 with TRBJ2-1; no clear D gene. In germline, CDR1 is SGHAT, CDR2 FQNNGV. V was pared by 1 base and J by 0 bases, with 10 bases between. The length of the CDR3 is 16 residues.